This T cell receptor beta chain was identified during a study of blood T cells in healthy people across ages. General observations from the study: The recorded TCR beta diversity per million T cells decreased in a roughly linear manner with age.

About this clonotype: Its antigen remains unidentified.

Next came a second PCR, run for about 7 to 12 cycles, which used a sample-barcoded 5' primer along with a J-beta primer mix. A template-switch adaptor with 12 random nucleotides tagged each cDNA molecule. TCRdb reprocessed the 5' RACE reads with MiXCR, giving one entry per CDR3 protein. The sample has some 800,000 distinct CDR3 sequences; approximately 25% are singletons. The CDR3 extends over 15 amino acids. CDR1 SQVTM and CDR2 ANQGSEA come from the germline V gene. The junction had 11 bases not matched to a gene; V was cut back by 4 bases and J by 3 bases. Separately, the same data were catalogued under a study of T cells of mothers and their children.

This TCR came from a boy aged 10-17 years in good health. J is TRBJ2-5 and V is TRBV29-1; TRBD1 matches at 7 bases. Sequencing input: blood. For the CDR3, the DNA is TGCAGCGTTGGGCCCCGACAGGGAATTAAAGAGACCCAGTACTTC. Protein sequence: CSVGPRQGIKETQYF.